What follows describes a single T cell receptor beta chain. One Seattle source followed patients from active infection through their disease course. This CDR3 has 15 amino acids. Germline V lookup: CDR1 SGHTA, CDR2 FQGNSA. V shed 1 base and J shed 1 base, with 10 bases lying between them. This record belongs to a study of blood T cell repertoires in COVID-19. As for the study in general: Acute-phase and convalescent COVID-19 samples originated in the United States, Italy and Spain.

Assay: immunoSEQ multiplex PCR; the TCRdb copy retains only in-frame clones and omits some. The profile shows fewer than 200,000 clones, 92% of them singletons. The V call is TRBV7-2, the J call TRBJ2-5; TRBD1 is a possible D gene (6 bases). Sequencing input: peripheral blood. This sequence originates from a man aged 25 to 45 with COVID-19, enrolled during active disease. The CDR3 region is CASSLVRGIQETQYF. DNA for the CDR3: TGTGCCAGCAGCTTAGTCAGGGGTATCCAAGAGACCCAGTACTTC.